The 14 T cell receptor beta chains below all came from one sample that was sequenced in a study of blood T cell repertoires in COVID-19. The protocol was immunoSEQ multiplex PCR, while the TCRdb copy is restricted to in-frame clones and leaves out a portion. The data hold around 360,000 clones, with over 75% observed a single time. The sample was peripheral blood. These receptor sequences come from a woman under 40 with COVID-19, enrolled during active disease.

The rearrangement uses TRBV5-4 and TRBJ2-1, with 7 positions matching TRBD2. Losses at the gene ends were 4 bases for V and 9 bases for J; bases not matched to a gene: 4. Germline lookup yields CDR1 SGHNT and CDR2 YYREEE (reference sequence). The CDR3 covers 12 residues. The CDR3 protein is CASSPAGPEQFF. CDR3 bases: TGTGCCAGCAGCCCAGCGGGACCTGAGCAGTTCTTC.

The chain carries TRBV21-1 and TRBJ2-1; TRBD2 is the table's D call and was not checked against the DNA. TRBV21-1 is a pseudogene segment. The CDR3 contains 17 residues. The CDR3 DNA follows: TGTGCCAGCCCCCGGGTCGGACTAGCGGGAGTCTGGAATGAGCAGTTCTTC. It is translated as CASPRVGLAGVWNEQFF.

This clone was observed a handful of times. The chain links TRBV2 to TRBJ2-5, with 8 bases fitting TRBD1. The CDR3 is 14 residues long. J was trimmed by 4 bases and V by 7 bases; bases with no gene match: 8. Germline V gene data show CDR1 as SNHLY and CDR2 as FYNNEI. In nucleotides, the CDR3 is TGTGCCAGCAAGGCCGGGACAGGCGGAGAGACCCAGTACTTC. It specifies CASKAGTGGETQYF.

The chain carries TRBV5-4 and TRBJ2-7; 9 bases fit TRBD1. The V and J ends lost 3 bases and 6 bases, in that order; junction bases with no gene match: 10. CDR1 is SGHNT and CDR2 is YYREEE in the germline V gene (reference sequence). CDR3 length: 15 residues. The CDR3 reads CASSWGPGQGTEQYF. The CDR3 nucleotides are TGTGCCAGCAGCTGGGGACCGGGACAGGGTACCGAGCAGTACTTC.

The CDR3 nucleotides read TGTGCCAGTAGTATCAACAGGGGGCTCTACGAGCAGTACTTC. Its protein is CASSINRGLYEQYF. The V gene is TRBV19, the J gene TRBJ2-7; TRBD1 aligns across 9 bases. CDR1 and CDR2 from the germline V gene are LNHDA and SQIVND (reference sequence). The length of the CDR3 is 14 residues. With 3 bases clipped from V and 3 bases from J, the junction kept 3 bases outside the gene matches.

The V and J genes are TRBV4-2 and TRBJ2-6; the D gene is possibly TRBD2 (5 bases). The CDR3 sequence is 18 residues long. With 0 bases removed from V and 1 base from J, the gap between germline ends came to 13 bases. The germline V gene has CDR1 LGHNA and CDR2 YNFKEQ. The CDR3 here is CASSQDDRGYSGANVLTF. The CDR3, as DNA: TGTGCCAGCAGCCAAGATGACCGGGGATATTCTGGGGCCAACGTCCTGACTTTC.

The chain uses TRBV24-1 and TRBJ2-3; tentatively, D is TRBD1 (5 bases). Per the germline V gene, CDR1 is KGHDR and CDR2 is SFDVKD. There are 17 residues in the CDR3. V gave up 6 bases and J gave up 2 bases, with 20 bases separating them. The CDR3: CATSSPGAGIHTDTQYF. CDR3 coding DNA: TGTGCCACCAGTTCCCCGGGCGCAGGGATTCACACAGATACGCAGTATTTT.

This sequence joins TRBV18 and TRBJ1-3; D is unresolved. Germline CDR1 KGHSH, CDR2 LQKENI. The V and J ends lost 3 bases and 4 bases respectively, with 13 bases between them. The CDR3 covers 15 residues. This CDR3 reads CASSPPGVGGNTIYF. CDR3 DNA: TGTGCCAGCTCACCCCCGGGAGTGGGAGGAAACACCATATATTTT.

The rearrangement joins TRBV4-1 to TRBJ1-5; 11 nucleotides line up with TRBD1. Germline CDR1 is MGHRA and CDR2 is YSYEKL. The CDR3 spans 17 residues. Trimming removed 0 bases from V and 3 bases from J; junction bases left unmatched: 4. CDR3 nucleotide sequence: TGCGCCAGCAGCCAAGATTGGACAGGGGGCACCAATCAGCCCCAGCATTTT. It is translated as CASSQDWTGGTNQPQHF.

The gene calls are TRBV4-1 and TRBJ1-6, with TRBD1 identical over 7 bases. Unmatched junction bases numbered 4, after V lost 4 bases and J lost 4 bases. The CDR3 spans 15 residues. The germline V gene encodes CDR1 MGHRA and CDR2 YSYEKL. CDR3 nucleotide sequence: TGCGCCAGCAGCCCTTGGGACAGATATAATTCACCCCTCCACTTT. This codes for CASSPWDRYNSPLHF.

V is TRBV5-1 and J is TRBJ2-3; 8 bases agree with TRBD2. The CDR3 is 15 amino acids. Germline CDR1 and CDR2: SGHRS and YFSETQ. V lost 4 bases and J lost 2; bases outside the gene matches: 6. CDR3 loop: CASSAGLAYTDTQYF. The CDR3 DNA reads as TGCGCCAGCAGCGCCGGACTAGCTTACACAGATACGCAGTATTTT.

The genes are TRBV4-1 and TRBJ2-7; TRBD1 agrees at 7 bases. Per the germline V gene, CDR1 is MGHRA and CDR2 is YSYEKL. Trimming removed 4 bases from V and 3 bases from J; junction bases left unmatched: 3. The CDR3 sequence is 13 residues long. Written as DNA, the CDR3 is TGCGCCAGCAGCCTACAGGGGAACTACGAGCAGTACTTC. Protein: CASSLQGNYEQYF.

The chain couples TRBV27 to TRBJ2-1; 7 bases fit TRBD2. CDR1 and CDR2 from the germline V gene are MNHEY and SMNVEV (reference sequence). J gave up 3 bases and V 2 bases, and 4 bases lay outside the gene matches. The CDR3 is made up of 15 amino acids. For the CDR3, the DNA is TGTGCCAGCAGTTTAACGCTAGCGGTCTACAATGAGCAGTTCTTC. It codes for CASSLTLAVYNEQFF.

The table lists this clone with a few counts. The chain combines TRBV24-1 with TRBJ1-5; D unclear. The V and J ends lost 2 bases and 0 bases respectively, with 4 bases between them. The CDR3 spans 14 residues. The germline gives CDR1 KGHDR, CDR2 SFDVKD. The CDR3: CATSDSNSNQPQHF. The CDR3 DNA sequence: TGTGCCACCAGTGATTCAAATAGCAATCAGCCCCAGCATTTT.